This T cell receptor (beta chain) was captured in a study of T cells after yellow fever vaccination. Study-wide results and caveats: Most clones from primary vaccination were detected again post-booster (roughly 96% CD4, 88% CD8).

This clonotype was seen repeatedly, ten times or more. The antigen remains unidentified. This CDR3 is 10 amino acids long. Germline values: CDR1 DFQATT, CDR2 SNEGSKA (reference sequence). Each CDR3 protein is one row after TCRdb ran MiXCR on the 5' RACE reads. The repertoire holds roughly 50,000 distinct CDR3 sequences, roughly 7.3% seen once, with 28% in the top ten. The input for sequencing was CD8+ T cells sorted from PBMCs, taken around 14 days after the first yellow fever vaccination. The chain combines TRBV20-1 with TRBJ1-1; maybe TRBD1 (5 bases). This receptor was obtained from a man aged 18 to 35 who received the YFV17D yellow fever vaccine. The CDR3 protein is CRGWGTEAFF. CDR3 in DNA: TGCAGGGGGTGGGGGACTGAAGCTTTCTTT.